The 29 T cell receptor beta chains presented below share a single source sample, sequenced in a study of T cell responses to AZD1222 COVID-19 vaccine. Assay used: immunoSEQ multiplex PCR; TCRdb lists only in-frame clones, some missing. Among over 130,000 clones listed, 75% to 90% were seen once. The source was peripheral blood, collected on day 0 of AZD1222 vaccination. These TCRs come from an adult in good health.

This clone appeared a few times. The V call is TRBV6-4, the J call TRBJ2-3; 12 positions agree with TRBD2. CDR1 is MRHNA, CDR2 SNTAGT, per germline. The V and J ends lost 3 bases and 1 base, in that order; junction bases with no gene match: 5. CDR3 size: 17 residues. The CDR3 spells CASSDSASGGGTDTQYF. The DNA for the CDR3 is TGTGCCAGCAGTGATTCGGCTAGCGGGGGGGGCACAGATACGCAGTATTTT.

This CDR3 is CASTLRRNSNQPQHF. As DNA, the CDR3 is TGTGCCAGTACCCTTCGGCGGAATAGCAATCAGCCCCAGCATTTT. The J gene is TRBJ1-5, the V gene TRBV19; no reliable D call. Trimming shortened V by 7 bases and J by 0 bases, and 13 bases separated the two germline ends. Per germline, CDR1 LNHDA and CDR2 SQIVND (reference sequence). The CDR3 is 15 amino acids. Full variable domain (remainder filled in from reference TRBV19 and TRBJ1-5): DGGITQSPKYLFRKEGQNVTLSCEQNLNHDAMYWYRQDPGQGLRLIYYSQIVNDFQKGDIAEGYSVSREKKESFPLTVTSAQKNPTAFYLCASTLRRNSNQPQHFGDGTRLSIL.

The CDR3 nucleotides read TGTGCCAGCTCACCACCGAGCCGGAGAGGAGAGACCCAGTACTTC. This sequence encodes CASSPPSRRGETQYF. The genes are TRBV18 and TRBJ2-5, with D hard to call. This CDR3 spans 15 amino acids. Looked up from germline, CDR1 is KGHSH and CDR2 is LQKENI. V was trimmed by 0 bases and J by 4 bases, leaving 12 bases between them.

The chain is built from TRBV5-1 and TRBJ1-1; D is unresolved. The ends were cut back, 0 bases at V and 9 bases at J, with 18 bases in the middle. The germline V gene encodes CDR1 SGHRS and CDR2 YFSETQ. This CDR3 is built from 15 residues. The CDR3 is CASSLAVGVGKQAFF. CDR3 nucleotides: TGCGCCAGCAGCTTGGCCGTAGGTGTGGGTAAGCAAGCTTTCTTT.

This chain uses TRBV28 with TRBJ1-2; a weak D match, TRBD1 (5 bases). V shed 2 bases and J shed 2 bases, with 18 bases lying between them. CDR3 length: 17 residues. CDR1 and CDR2 from the germline V gene are MDHEN and SYDVKM. The chain's CDR3 is CASSLGLGRAKNYGYTF. The CDR3 region has the DNA TGTGCCAGCAGTTTAGGCCTCGGCAGGGCAAAAAACTATGGCTACACCTTC.

The rearrangement links TRBV30 to TRBJ2-6, with D unresolved. The length of the CDR3 is 18 residues. V was pared by 1 base and J by 0 bases, with 16 bases between. The germline V gene encodes CDR1 GTSNPN and CDR2 SVGIG (reference sequence). The CDR3 spells CAWSDRRFLNSGANVLTF. Here the CDR3 DNA reads TGTGCCTGGAGTGACAGACGATTTTTAAACTCTGGGGCCAACGTCCTGACTTTC.

CDR3 in DNA: TGTGCCAGCAGTTACTTGAGAGAAGCTTTCTTT. It translates to CASSYLREAFF. The chain recombines TRBV6-5 with TRBJ1-1; D not certain. This CDR3 has 11 amino acids. In germline, CDR1 is MNHEY, CDR2 SVGAGI. The V and J ends lost 1 base and 8 bases respectively, with 5 bases between them.

This sequence joins TRBV29-1 and TRBJ2-5; D gene ambiguous. Trimming removed 1 base from V and 5 bases from J, with 2 bases in between. Germline V lookup: CDR1 SQVTM, CDR2 ANQGSEA. This CDR3 contains 10 residues. In DNA, the CDR3 is TGCAGCGTTGAAGGCGAGACCCAGTACTTC. This gives the protein CSVEGETQYF.

CDR3 nucleotide sequence: TGTGCCAGCAGTGAATATTCGGACAGAGAAGCTTTCTTT. As protein: CASSEYSDREAFF. The chain links TRBV25-1 to TRBJ1-1; D is possibly TRBD1 (6 bases). From germline, CDR1 is MGHDK and CDR2 SYGVNS. The CDR3 loop spans 13 amino acids. V gave up 0 bases and J gave up 8 bases, with 10 bases separating them.

The CDR3 protein is CASSFRGNTIYF. The CDR3 DNA is TGTGCCAGCAGTTTTCGGGGAAACACCATATATTTT. The J gene is TRBJ1-3, the V gene TRBV28; D unresolved. V lost 3 bases and J lost 4, with 4 bases in between. Germline-derived CDR1 and CDR2 are MDHEN and SYDVKM. This CDR3 has 12 residues. The full variable domain, its missing parts supplied by reference TRBV28 and TRBJ1-3, is DVKVTQSSRYLVKRTGEKVFLECVQDMDHENMFWYRQDPGLGLRLIYFSYDVKMKEKGDIPEGYSVSREKKERFSLILESASTNQTSMYLCASSFRGNTIYFGEGSWLTVV.

This rearrangement joins TRBV3-1 (or the pseudogene TRBV3-2) to TRBJ2-1; tentative D call: TRBD2 (6 bases). This CDR3 region has 19 residues. Germline lookup yields CDR1 LGHDT and CDR2 YNNKEL (reference sequence). V lost 1 base to trimming and J lost 5 bases, with 24 bases between them. CDR3 nucleotide sequence: TGTGCCAGCAGCCAAGCAAACCCCTCATTAGCGGCCTTGAACAATGAGCAGTTCTTC. Translating gives CASSQANPSLAALNNEQFF.

CDR3 loop: CASSLSDLSYSTIYF. CDR3 sequence (DNA): TGTGCCAGCAGCCTCTCTGATCTTTCGTACAGTACCATATATTTT. The chain uses TRBV7-6 and TRBJ1-3; no reliable D call. Germline V gene lookup returns CDR1 SGHVS and CDR2 FNYEAQ. Trimming removed 5 bases from V and 10 bases from J, with 21 bases in between. The CDR3 has 15 amino acids.

The V and J genes are TRBV11-3 and TRBJ2-3; TRBD2 agrees at 9 bases. The CDR3 has 13 residues. CDR1 is SGHNT, CDR2 YENEEA, per germline. Trimming cost V 6 bases and J 7 bases; bases outside gene matches: 5. The DNA of the CDR3 is TGTGCCAGCAGTGTGACTAGCGGAAATACGCAGTATTTT. This encodes CASSVTSGNTQYF.

The sample holds a few counts of this clone. The rearrangement links TRBV27 to TRBJ2-7; 9 bases are shared with TRBD2. The J segment lost 7 bases and the V segment lost 2 bases, leaving 9 bases of the junction unmatched. There are 15 residues in the CDR3. Germline values: CDR1 MNHEY, CDR2 SMNVEV (reference sequence). In DNA form, the CDR3 reads TGTGCCAGCAGTTTAAGTCCTAGCGGGACCTGGGAGCAGTACTTC. Translated: CASSLSPSGTWEQYF.

The chain has TRBV30 and TRBJ2-3; D gene uncertain. The CDR3 sequence is 17 residues long. V dropped 2 bases and J dropped 5 bases, with 23 bases sitting between them. The germline CDR1 and CDR2 sequences are GTSNPN and SVGIG (reference sequence). The CDR3 is CAWSRVRTQLHQDTQYF. Written as DNA, the CDR3 is TGTGCCTGGAGTCGCGTTCGGACGCAATTACACCAAGATACGCAGTATTTT.

The chain joins TRBV27 to TRBJ1-1; D is uncertain. V shed 0 bases and J shed 4 bases, with 6 bases lying between them. Germline V gene sequence: CDR1 MNHEY, CDR2 SMNVEV (reference sequence). The CDR3 has 13 amino acids. DNA for the CDR3: TGTGCCAGCAGTTTATCCGGGTTCACTGAAGCTTTCTTT. Amino acids: CASSLSGFTEAFF.

In DNA form, the CDR3 reads TGCGCCAGCAGTTGGCAGGGGAAACCGATGAACACTGAAGCTTTCTTT. Protein: CASSWQGKPMNTEAFF. This chain connects TRBV4-1 to TRBJ1-1; possible D gene TRBD1, 6 bases. The CDR3 covers 16 residues. Germline V gene sequence: CDR1 MGHRA, CDR2 YSYEKL. Between the trimmed V and J ends, which lost 6 bases and 0 bases, there was a span of 17 bases.

This clone was seen a few times. CDR3 loop: CASSFAGLADQSSYNEQFF. The CDR3 nucleotides read TGTGCCAGCAGCTTCGCGGGACTAGCGGATCAGAGCTCCTACAATGAGCAGTTCTTC. The chain recombines TRBV9 with TRBJ2-1; 11 nucleotides agree with TRBD2. CDR3 length equals 19 residues. The germline CDR1 and CDR2 sequences are SGDLS and YYNGEE. J was trimmed by 0 bases and V by 4 bases; bases with no gene match: 12.

This rearrangement joins TRBV9 to TRBJ2-5, with a possible D match to TRBD2 (6 bases). V was pared by 3 bases and J by 1 base, with 10 bases between. The CDR3 consists of 14 residues. Per germline, CDR1 SGDLS and CDR2 YYNGEE. The CDR3 reads CASSGGRPQETQYF. The CDR3 coding sequence is TGTGCCAGCAGCGGGGGGAGGCCCCAAGAGACCCAGTACTTC.

The chain combines TRBV27 with TRBJ2-1; a possible D gene is TRBD1 (5 bases). Looked up from germline, CDR1 is MNHEY and CDR2 is SMNVEV (reference sequence). The length of the CDR3 is 14 residues. Trimming pared 4 bases from V and 4 bases from J, leaving 11 bases between. As DNA, the CDR3 is TGTGCCAGCAGTTCTGGGGCGGCTTACAATGAGCAGTTCTTC. This sequence encodes CASSSGAAYNEQFF.

This clone was picked up a small number of times. This rearrangement joins TRBV30 to TRBJ1-4, with 8 bases aligning to TRBD1. Germline V gene sequence: CDR1 GTSNPN, CDR2 SVGIG (reference sequence). The V segment lost 3 bases and the J segment 5 bases; nucleotides outside the gene matches: 8. The CDR3 loop spans 15 amino acids. Here the CDR3 reads CAWRGTQGANEKLFF. The CDR3 bases are TGTGCCTGGAGAGGGACGCAGGGGGCCAATGAAAAACTGTTTTTT. The full variable domain, with the rest looked up from reference TRBV30 and TRBJ1-4, is SQTIHQWPATLVQPVGSPLSLECTVEGTSNPNLYWYRQAAGRGLQLLFYSVGIGQISSEVPQNLSASRPQDRQFILSSKKLLLSDSGFYLCAWRGTQGANEKLFFGSGTQLSVL.

The chain has TRBV6-5 and TRBJ1-4, with no clear D. This CDR3 comprises 15 residues. V lost 5 bases to trimming and J lost 5 bases, with 15 bases between them. Germline V gene data show CDR1 as MNHEY and CDR2 as SVGAGI. The CDR3 DNA reads TGTGCCAGCAGTAACCTTGTTGGCCACAATGAAAAACTGTTTTTT. This encodes CASSNLVGHNEKLFF.

The chain employs TRBV6-5 and TRBJ1-1; 9 bases agree with TRBD1. This CDR3 spans 14 amino acids. Germline CDR1 is MNHEY and CDR2 is SVGAGI. V lost 5 bases and J lost 12; bases outside the gene matches: 13. The CDR3 region has the DNA TGTGCCAGCAGTCCCGAAGGACAGGGGTGGTTTACTTTCTTT. It codes for CASSPEGQGWFTFF.

The chain is built from TRBV2 and TRBJ1-5, with TRBD1 matching over 9 bases. The trim removed 4 bases at V and 8 bases at J, leaving 15 bases unmatched. The CDR3 spans 17 residues. Germline V lookup: CDR1 SNHLY, CDR2 FYNNEI. This chain's CDR3 is CASSAPRTGESRKPQHF. In DNA form, the CDR3 reads TGTGCCAGCAGTGCCCCGAGGACAGGGGAGTCAAGGAAGCCCCAGCATTTT.

The rearrangement uses TRBV28 and TRBJ1-5; 7 nucleotides line up with TRBD1. The CDR3 has 15 amino acids. The germline gives CDR1 MDHEN, CDR2 SYDVKM. The trim removed 7 bases at V and 2 bases at J, leaving 8 bases unmatched. CDR3 nucleotide sequence: TGTGCCAGCAACTCACAGGGGAGCGGCAATCAGCCCCAGCATTTT. Its protein product is CASNSQGSGNQPQHF. Variable domain in full (rest from reference TRBV28 and TRBJ1-5): DVKVTQSSRYLVKRTGEKVFLECVQDMDHENMFWYRQDPGLGLRLIYFSYDVKMKEKGDIPEGYSVSREKKERFSLILESASTNQTSMYLCASNSQGSGNQPQHFGDGTRLSIL.

The chain uses TRBV3-1 (or the pseudogene TRBV3-2) and TRBJ2-7; 13 bases map to TRBD2. Germline trimming cut 5 bases from V and 0 bases from J; bases unmatched to any gene: 10. The CDR3 runs to 18 residues. Germline values: CDR1 LGHDT, CDR2 YNNKEL (reference sequence). The CDR3, as DNA: TGTGCCAGCAGCGGTCGACTAGCGGGGGGATCTTACTCCTACGAGCAGTACTTC. It specifies CASSGRLAGGSYSYEQYF.

The chain joins TRBV18 to TRBJ1-3; perhaps TRBD1 as D (5 bases). The germline V and J ends were trimmed by 4 bases and 1 base, with 17 bases remaining between them. The CDR3 contains 17 residues. The germline V gene has CDR1 KGHSH and CDR2 LQKENI. The CDR3 nucleotides are TGTGCCAGCTCACGTTCAGCCGCGGGGGTTTCTGGAAACACCATATATTTT. Protein sequence: CASSRSAAGVSGNTIYF. The complete variable domain, with remaining parts taken from reference TRBV18 and TRBJ1-3, reads NAGVMQNPRHLVRRRGQEARLRCSPMKGHSHVYWYRQLPEEGLKFMVYLQKENIIDESGMPKERFSAEFPKEGPSILRIQQVVRGDSAAYFCASSRSAAGVSGNTIYFGEGSWLTVV.

This CDR3 is CASSTPGANGYTF. Here the CDR3 DNA reads TGTGCCAGCAGCACCCCTGGGGCTAATGGCTACACCTTC. This chain joins TRBV12-3 or TRBV12-4 and TRBJ1-2, with D perhaps matching TRBD1 (5 bases). Trimming stripped 6 bases from V and 6 bases from J, with 14 bases between. This CDR3 contains 13 residues.

The chain uses TRBV6-5 and TRBJ2-7, with 10 bases identical to TRBD1. From germline, CDR1 is MNHEY and CDR2 SVGAGI. The CDR3 is 16 residues long. J was trimmed by 5 bases and V by 2 bases; bases with no gene match: 9. The CDR3 DNA reads as TGTGCCAGCAGTTACGCTACCGGGACAGGGGTCCACGAGCAGTACTTC. Its protein is CASSYATGTGVHEQYF.